The 26 T cell receptor beta chains presented below share a single source sample, sequenced in a study of T-cell reconstitution after alpha-beta-depleted transplantation in children. Construction of the TCRbeta library involved unique molecular identifiers. TCRdb recomputed calls from the PCR reads with MiXCR, one row per CDR3 protein. Altogether some 490,000 distinct CDR3 sequences are present, approximately 12% being singletons, with the ten largest covering about 5%. Sequencing was performed on PBMCs from the stem cell graft donor, taken from the stem cell graft. The receptors come from a human donor who donated a stem cell graft to a child with combined immunodeficiency.

The rearrangement joins TRBV2 to TRBJ1-4; D is ambiguous. The CDR3 contains 15 residues. Germline V gene sequence: CDR1 SNHLY, CDR2 FYNNEI. Trimming left V 1 base short and J 6 bases short, with 12 bases between. CDR3 DNA sequence: TGTGCCAGCAGTGAAGAGACCGGCGCCTATGAAAAACTGTTTTTT. Translated: CASSEETGAYEKLFF.

V is TRBV21-1 and J is TRBJ2-7. TRBV21-1 is classified as a pseudogene. The CDR3 extends over 10 amino acids. CDR3 sequence reads: CAPRSYEQYF. In nucleotides, the CDR3 is TGTGCCCCAAGATCCTACGAGCAGTACTTC.

This clonotype appeared a few times. The rearrangement uses TRBV12-3 or TRBV12-4 and TRBJ1-6, with D uncertain. This CDR3 region has 14 residues. V lost 3 bases to trimming and J lost 9 bases, with 12 bases between them. The chain's CDR3 is CASSLSTRGSPLHF. The CDR3 DNA reads TGTGCCAGCAGTTTGAGTACAAGAGGTTCACCCCTCCACTTT.

This clonotype was detected many times. V gene TRBV4-3 combines with J gene TRBJ2-2; D could derive from TRBD1 or TRBD2 (5 bases each). Trimming stripped 3 bases from V and 1 base from J, with 12 bases between. Germline V gene sequence: CDR1 LGHNA, CDR2 YSLEER. CDR3 size: 16 residues. Here the CDR3 DNA reads TGCGCCAGCAGCCAGGGTTTGGGGGAGAACACCGGGGAGCTGTTTTTT. Its translation is CASSQGLGENTGELFF.

This clonotype was seen at least ten times. The chain is built from TRBV11-1 and TRBJ2-5; D gene unclear. Deletions cut 2 bases from V and 3 bases from J, with 4 bases between. Germline assignment: CDR1 SGHAT and CDR2 FQDESV (reference sequence). This CDR3 has 12 residues. CDR3 bases: TGTGCCAGCAGCTTACTCAAAGAGACCCAGTACTTC. Amino acids: CASSLLKETQYF.

In this sample, this clonotype turned up a few times. V and J are TRBV6-5 and TRBJ2-1; the D call may be TRBD1 or TRBD2 (5 bases each). Per germline, CDR1 MNHEY and CDR2 SVGAGI. The CDR3 extends over 15 amino acids. V lost 2 bases and J lost 8, with 16 bases in between. The chain's CDR3 is CASSYGGPPVDEQFF. As DNA, the CDR3 is TGTGCCAGCAGTTACGGGGGACCGCCCGTCGATGAGCAGTTCTTC.

This clonotype has ten or more counts. This sequence joins TRBV12-3 or TRBV12-4 and TRBJ2-3; D possibly uses TRBD1 or TRBD2 (5 bases each). V shed 3 bases and J shed 0 bases, with 10 bases lying between them. The CDR3 is made up of 15 amino acids. This chain's CDR3 is CASSFFGGSTDTQYF. The CDR3 DNA is TGTGCCAGCAGTTTCTTTGGGGGAAGCACAGATACGCAGTATTTT.

The rearrangement uses TRBV5-4 and TRBJ1-6, with 7 bases fitting TRBD1. V lost 1 base and J lost 10; bases outside the gene matches: 8. The CDR3 sequence is 15 residues long. Germline lookup yields CDR1 SGHNT and CDR2 YYREEE (reference sequence). CDR3 in DNA: TGTGCCAGCAGCTTGACGAGAGGGGGCGGATCACCCCTCCACTTT. This codes for CASSLTRGGGSPLHF.

This clonotype has just a few counts. J is TRBJ2-2 and V is TRBV12-3 or TRBV12-4; 8 bases agree with TRBD2. J was trimmed by 2 bases and V by 5 bases; bases with no gene match: 7. The CDR3 extends over 16 amino acids. CDR3 sequence reads: CASSTLAGNNTGELFF. CDR3 DNA: TGTGCCAGCAGTACCCTAGCGGGCAATAACACCGGGGAGCTGTTTTTT.

This clonotype occurred a few times. V and J are TRBV6-5 and TRBJ2-1; 9 nucleotides line up with TRBD1. The CDR3 loop spans 16 amino acids. V trimming: 1 base; J trimming: 5 bases; junction bases outside the gene matches: 6. Germline CDR1 reads MNHEY; CDR2 reads SVGAGI. DNA of the CDR3: TGTGCCAGCAGTTACTTTGGGACAGGGAAAGACAATGAGCAGTTCTTC. Protein: CASSYFGTGKDNEQFF.

This clonotype was counted at least ten times. This chain joins TRBV6-2 or TRBV6-3 and TRBJ2-5; D is perhaps TRBD1 (5 bases). The CDR3 runs to 14 residues. The V end was cut by 2 bases, the J end by 5 bases, with 12 bases between. In germline, CDR1 is MNHEY, CDR2 SVGEGT. The CDR3 sequence: CASSYIQGGETQYF. Written as DNA, the CDR3 is TGTGCCAGCAGTTACATCCAGGGTGGCGAGACCCAGTACTTC.

This clonotype was seen only a few times. The chain is built from TRBV7-9 and TRBJ2-1, with D unresolved. Germline V gene sequence: CDR1 SEHNR, CDR2 FQNEAQ (reference sequence). Trimming left V 3 bases short and J 6 bases short, with 9 bases between. The CDR3 contains 13 residues. CDR3 residues: CASSFRRSNEQFF. CDR3 bases: TGTGCCAGCAGCTTTCGAAGATCCAATGAGCAGTTCTTC.

The chain employs TRBV24-1 and TRBJ2-5, with 8 nucleotides matching TRBD2. The V gene's germline CDR1 is KGHDR and CDR2 SFDVKD. Unmatched junction bases numbered 9, after V lost 4 bases and J lost 3 bases. This CDR3 is built from 16 residues. The CDR3 is CATSDQVSGIKETQYF. The CDR3 DNA reads as TGTGCCACCAGTGACCAAGTTAGCGGGATTAAAGAGACCCAGTACTTC.

The rearrangement links TRBV11-2 to TRBJ1-2; D is undetermined. Germline CDR1 SGHAT, CDR2 FQNNGV. V was cut by 0 bases and J by 4 bases, with 9 bases left in between. The CDR3 has 14 residues. CDR3 region: CASSLEPRTYGYTF. The CDR3 DNA reads TGTGCCAGCAGCTTAGAGCCCAGAACCTATGGCTACACCTTC.

This clonotype appeared a single time. A much larger clone lies one base from this, so it may be a read error. The chain recombines TRBV12-3 or TRBV12-4 with TRBJ2-3, with D tentatively TRBD1 or TRBD2 (5 bases each). The CDR3 extends over 14 amino acids. Here the CDR3 reads CASTLGTHTDAQYF. CDR3 nucleotides: TGTGCCAGCACCCTGGGGACCCACACAGATGCGCAGTATTTT.

The chain has TRBV4-3 and TRBJ2-6; no clear D. The CDR3 totals 16 residues. CDR1 is LGHNA and CDR2 is YSLEER in the germline V gene. V shed 0 bases and J shed 0 bases, with 6 bases lying between them. Written as DNA, the CDR3 is TGCGCCAGCAGCCAAGAGTACCCCTCTGGGGCCAACGTCCTGACTTTC. The encoded protein is CASSQEYPSGANVLTF.

This clonotype was picked up many times. J is TRBJ2-3 and V is TRBV4-3; tentatively, D is TRBD1 (6 bases). Germline CDR1 reads LGHNA; CDR2 reads YSLEER. Trimming stripped 0 bases from V and 5 bases from J, with 12 bases between. The CDR3 has 15 residues. The CDR3 sequence is CASSQDPQGIDTQYF. The CDR3 bases are TGCGCCAGCAGCCAAGATCCCCAGGGGATAGATACGCAGTATTTT.

This clonotype was counted at least ten times. The V and J genes are TRBV20-1 and TRBJ2-7, with D unresolved. The length of the CDR3 is 15 residues. The germline V and J ends were trimmed by 3 bases and 0 bases, with 15 bases remaining between them. Germline values: CDR1 DFQATT, CDR2 SNEGSKA (reference sequence). CDR3 nucleotide sequence: TGCAGTGCTAGGATATGGGCGAGGAGCTCCTACGAGCAGTACTTC. It translates to CSARIWARSSYEQYF.

The J gene is TRBJ2-2, the V gene TRBV7-2; D gene unclear. This CDR3 is built from 13 residues. Germline CDR1 reads SGHTA; CDR2 reads FQGNSA. With 5 bases removed from V and 5 bases from J, the gap between germline ends came to 9 bases. In DNA, the CDR3 is TGTGCCAGCAGCGCCAAATCGACCGGGGAGCTGTTTTTT. The encoded protein is CASSAKSTGELFF.

This clonotype has just a few counts. The CDR3 bases are TGCAGCGTTTCGAACACTGAAGCTTTCTTT. Residues: CSVSNTEAFF. The J gene is TRBJ1-1, the V gene TRBV29-1; D gene unclear. V gave up 5 bases and J gave up 1 base, with 2 bases separating them. Germline V gives CDR1 SQVTM, CDR2 ANQGSEA. The CDR3 length is 10 residues.

This sequence joins TRBV28 and TRBJ2-7, with D uncertain. Trimming pared 3 bases from V and 9 bases from J, leaving 12 bases between. The CDR3 runs 12 residues. Germline-derived CDR1 and CDR2 are MDHEN and SYDVKM. The CDR3 DNA is TGTGCCAGCAGTTTCAGACCGTTCGGGCAGTACTTC. Translation gives CASSFRPFGQYF.

The chain has TRBV7-8 and TRBJ2-5; D is unclear. Germline CDR1 is SGHVS and CDR2 is FQNEAQ. Trimming pared 5 bases from V and 5 bases from J, leaving 6 bases between. The CDR3 contains 11 residues. CDR3 sequence: CASSMRETQYF. As DNA, the CDR3 is TGTGCCAGCAGCATGAGGGAGACCCAGTACTTC.

This clonotype showed up just a few times. CDR3 DNA: TGTGCCAGCAGTTTATGGGCAGCAGTAGGGGAGCAGTACTTC. It translates to CASSLWAAVGEQYF. This sequence joins TRBV28 and TRBJ2-7; D ambiguous. CDR1 is MDHEN and CDR2 is SYDVKM in the germline V gene. Trimming left V 0 bases short and J 7 bases short, with 13 bases between. This CDR3 is built from 14 residues.

This clonotype was picked up a small number of times. This chain joins TRBV29-1 and TRBJ2-3; D perhaps matches TRBD2 (6 bases). Germline CDR1 SQVTM, CDR2 ANQGSEA. The V and J ends lost 1 base and 1 base respectively, with 6 bases between them. CDR3 length: 13 residues. The DNA for the CDR3 is TGCAGCGTTGAAGCTAGCGGCACAGATACGCAGTATTTT. Translation: CSVEASGTDTQYF.

This chain joins TRBV6-5 and TRBJ1-2, with D tentatively TRBD1 (6 bases). Looked up from germline, CDR1 is MNHEY and CDR2 is SVGAGI. This CDR3 comprises 17 residues. V lost 0 bases and J lost 0, with 14 bases in between. In DNA form, the CDR3 reads TGTGCCAGCAGTTACTCGAGAGAGGGGGGTTCTAACTATGGCTACACCTTC. This codes for CASSYSREGGSNYGYTF.

The chain uses TRBV27 and TRBJ2-1, with 14 bases aligning to TRBD2. The junction had 10 bases not matched to a gene; V was cut back by 8 bases and J by 10 bases. This CDR3 has 15 residues. Germline CDR1 and CDR2: MNHEY and SMNVEV (reference sequence). The CDR3 spells CASVATSGRDWEQFF. The CDR3 region has the DNA TGTGCCAGCGTCGCGACTAGCGGGAGGGATTGGGAGCAGTTCTTC.